Sequencing of this T cell receptor (beta chain) was carried out in a study of blood T cell repertoires in COVID-19. Overall study: In each case, the material was cDNA or gDNA derived from T cells, B-cell-depleted T cells, or PBMCs.

Authors' processing steps: Estimation of nucleated cell counts relied on the amplification of reference gene primers. TCRdb's table, derived via immunoSEQ multiplex PCR, lists solely in-frame clones and lacks some. V, J and clone size reflect that table, while D and trimming were determined from the DNA. The sample gives some 120,000 clones, roughly 70% of which show up once; about 0.84% is in the top ten. CDR3 length: 11 amino acids. Germline values: CDR1 MNHEY, CDR2 SVGAGI. The ends were cut back, 7 bases at V and 6 bases at J, with 9 bases in the middle. The clonotype was recovered from a human donor with acute or convalescent COVID-19. The donor label of this sample is uncertain. Sequenced sample: peripheral blood. V usage is TRBV6-5 and J usage is TRBJ1-2; no clear D gene. The CDR3 is CASKKADGYTF. Written as DNA, the CDR3 is TGTGCCAGCAAAAAAGCCGATGGCTACACCTTC.